There are a few counts of the clone carrying this TCR beta chain. The antigen is undetermined. Generation of TCR beta libraries employed quantitative 5'-RACE incorporating molecular barcodes. TCRdb used MiXCR to reprocess the 5' RACE reads, holding one entry per CDR3 protein. The sample lists about 540,000 distinct CDR3 sequences, approximately 11% occurring once. The CDR3 sequence is 16 residues long. Per germline, CDR1 SGDLS and CDR2 YYNGEE. Trimming cost V 0 bases and J 3 bases, with 13 bases left between them. This sample was included in a study of CD8 T cells in ankylosing spondylitis. Study-wide results and limits: As for the disease-linked clones, they showed a CD8+ phenotype and occurred at relatively low frequencies in peripheral blood. In synovial fluid and blood from reactive arthritis, some motif variants were previously reported. Blood of patients with ankylosing spondylitis appeared to be characterized by a TCR beta motif of several highly homologous variants.

Sequenced sample: blood, either unsorted or a sorted T cell fraction (not recorded which). The receptor was isolated from a male donor with ankylosing spondylitis. The rearrangement links TRBV9 to TRBJ2-1; tentatively, D is TRBD1 (5 bases). The CDR3 region has the DNA TGTGCCAGCAGCGTAGCCGGCCAAGGGGTCTACAATGAGCAGTTCTTC. Amino acids: CASSVAGQGVYNEQFF.